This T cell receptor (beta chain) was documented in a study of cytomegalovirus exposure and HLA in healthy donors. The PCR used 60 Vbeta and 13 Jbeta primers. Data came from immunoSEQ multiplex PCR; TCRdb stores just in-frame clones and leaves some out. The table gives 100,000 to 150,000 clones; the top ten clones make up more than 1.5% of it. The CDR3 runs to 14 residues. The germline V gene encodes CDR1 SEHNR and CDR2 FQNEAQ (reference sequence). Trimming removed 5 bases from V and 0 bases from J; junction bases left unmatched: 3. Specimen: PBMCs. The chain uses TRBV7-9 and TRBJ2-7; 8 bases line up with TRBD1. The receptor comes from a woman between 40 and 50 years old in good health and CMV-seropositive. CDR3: CASSAGTGSYEQYF. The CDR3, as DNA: TGTGCCAGCAGCGCCGGGACAGGCTCCTACGAGCAGTACTTC.